This is a list of T cell receptor beta chains from one sample in a study of cytomegalovirus exposure and HLA in healthy donors. Some clones are missing from TCRdb's copy, which holds only in-frame ones; the method was immunoSEQ multiplex PCR. This table holds over 150,000 clones, 65% to 85% found once. Sequencing used PBMCs. The receptors originated from a man aged 18 to 35 in good health and CMV-seronegative. The CDR3 runs from the conserved cysteine through the conserved F or W. The order of the fields is clone size, J gene, V gene, D gene, CDR3 DNA, CDR3 protein. The D gene is left open where the match is weak. Size values are once, few and many counts, or a class for expanded clones, and some rows have none.

clone size: NA
J gene: TRBJ1-1
V gene: TRBV6-1
D gene: NA
CDR3 DNA: TGTGCCAGCAGTGAAGCTCTGGCCCTTAACACTGAAGCTTTCTTT
CDR3 protein: CASSEALALNTEAFF

clone size: NA
J gene: TRBJ2-5
V gene: TRBV9
D gene: TRBD1
CDR3 DNA: TGTGCCAGCAGCGTTGGGACAGACCTTCAAGAGACCCAGTACTTC
CDR3 protein: CASSVGTDLQETQYF

clone size: NA
J gene: TRBJ2-1
V gene: TRBV7-2
D gene: NA
CDR3 DNA: TGTGCCAGCAGCTTAGCGGTAGCGGCGGGCGAGCAGTTCTTC
CDR3 protein: CASSLAVAAGEQFF

clone size: once
J gene: TRBJ2-1
V gene: TRBV9
D gene: NA
CDR3 DNA: TGTGCCAGCAGCCTGCTCGGGTCAGACGTCTCCTACAATGAGCAGTTCTTC
CDR3 protein: CASSLLGSDVSYNEQFF

clone size: NA
J gene: TRBJ2-5
V gene: TRBV2
D gene: NA
CDR3 DNA: TGTGCCAGCAACCGGGGCTCCTACGGGGGCCAGTACTTC
CDR3 protein: CASNRGSYGGQYF

clone size: once
J gene: TRBJ1-2
V gene: TRBV18
D gene: NA
CDR3 DNA: TGTGCCAGCTCCCCCGGGGTCATCTATGGCTACACCTTC
CDR3 protein: CASSPGVIYGYTF

clone size: NA
J gene: TRBJ1-6
V gene: TRBV6-4
D gene: TRBD1
CDR3 DNA: TGTGCCAGCAGCCGAGACGGACAGGGTAATTCACCCCTCCACTTT
CDR3 protein: CASSRDGQGNSPLHF

clone size: NA
J gene: TRBJ2-1
V gene: TRBV9
D gene: NA
CDR3 DNA: TGTGCCAGCAGCGTCACAGAGAACAATGAGCAGTTCTTC
CDR3 protein: CASSVTENNEQFF

clone size: once
J gene: TRBJ1-5
V gene: TRBV7-2
D gene: NA
CDR3 DNA: TGTGCCAGCAGCTTAGGCACAGGGATTAGCAATCAGCCCCAGCATTTT
CDR3 protein: CASSLGTGISNQPQHF

clone size: once
J gene: TRBJ2-1
V gene: TRBV10-3
D gene: TRBD1
CDR3 DNA: TGTGCCATCAGTGTGGACAGGGTAACAAATGAGCAGTTCTTC
CDR3 protein: CAISVDRVTNEQFF

clone size: NA
J gene: TRBJ2-3
V gene: TRBV28
D gene: TRBD2
CDR3 DNA: TGTGCCAGCGGCGGGGGGAAAACGCAGTATTTT
CDR3 protein: CASGGGKTQYF

clone size: few
J gene: TRBJ1-5
V gene: TRBV19
D gene: NA
CDR3 DNA: TGTGCCAGTAGTATTCCGAGGGTTAGGTACAATCAGCCCCAGCATTTT
CDR3 protein: CASSIPRVRYNQPQHF

clone size: NA
J gene: TRBJ1-1
V gene: TRBV2
D gene: TRBD1
CDR3 DNA: TGTGCCAGCAGGCGGGACAGAAAGTTCATGAACACTGAAGCTTTCTTT
CDR3 protein: CASRRDRKFMNTEAFF